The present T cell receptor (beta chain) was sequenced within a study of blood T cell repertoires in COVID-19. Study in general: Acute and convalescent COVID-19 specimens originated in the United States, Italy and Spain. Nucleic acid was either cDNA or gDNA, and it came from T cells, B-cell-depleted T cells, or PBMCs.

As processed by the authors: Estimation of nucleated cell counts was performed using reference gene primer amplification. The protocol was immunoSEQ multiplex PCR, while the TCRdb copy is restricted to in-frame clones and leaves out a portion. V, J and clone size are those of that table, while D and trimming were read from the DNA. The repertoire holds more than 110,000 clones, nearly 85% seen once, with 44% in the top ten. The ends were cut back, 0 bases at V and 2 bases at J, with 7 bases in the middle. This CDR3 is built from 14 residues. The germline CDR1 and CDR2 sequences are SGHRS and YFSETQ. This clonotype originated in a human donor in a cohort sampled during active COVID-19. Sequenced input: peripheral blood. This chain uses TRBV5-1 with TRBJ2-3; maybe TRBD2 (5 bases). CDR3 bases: TGCGCCAGCAGCTTGGGACTACTCACAGATACGCAGTATTTT. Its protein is CASSLGLLTDTQYF.